This paragraph covers one T cell receptor beta chain sequence. Between the trimmed V and J ends, which lost 1 base and 3 bases, there was a span of 9 bases. Germline loops: CDR1 MNHEY, CDR2 SVGEGT. This CDR3 contains 14 residues. These data are taken from a study of blood T cell repertoires in COVID-19. The table came from immunoSEQ multiplex PCR; TCRdb's copy has only in-frame clones and leaves some out. The sample consists of roughly 260,000 clones, 70% to 90% of them appearing once. The sample taken for sequencing was peripheral blood. This clonotype was sampled from a woman aged 35 to 49 who had recovered from COVID-19. The V gene is TRBV6-2 or TRBV6-3, the J gene TRBJ1-1; D possibly corresponds to TRBD1 (6 bases). The CDR3 DNA is TGTGCCAGCAGTTACTTCGGACAGCACACTGAAGCTTTCTTT. Translating gives CASSYFGQHTEAFF.